This T cell receptor (beta chain) comes out of a study of CXCR3-negative and CXCR3-positive naive CD8 T cells. The CDR3 covers 14 residues. Germline values: CDR1 SQVTM, CDR2 ANQGSEA. TRB cDNA was prepared as libraries by UMI-labeled 5' RACE. TCRdb reprocessed the 5' RACE reads, with one entry per CDR3 protein and no DNA. This repertoire comprises tens of thousands of distinct CDR3 sequences; its ten largest clones make up about 1.6%. The J gene is TRBJ1-2, the V gene TRBV29-1. The sample taken for sequencing was naive CXCR3- CD8+ T cells from blood. Subset of the sample: CD45RO-CCR7+CD27+CD95- naive CD8+ T cells lacking CXCR3 (TNR3-). The TCR originated in a human donor in good health. Some clones in this sample may be carry-over from other donors' samples. The chain's CDR3 is CSVEDQQVNYGYTF.